These 23 T cell receptor beta chains were all obtained from the same sample, sequenced in a study of T cell repertoires in cytomegalovirus infection. TCRdb reanalysed the reads using MiXCR and keeps one entry per CDR3 protein. Here the sample spans hundreds of thousands of distinct CDR3 sequences, around a third being singletons. These receptors have no known antigen. The sequences come from cultured PBMCs, collected from culture after CMV antigen stimulation. These receptors were collected from a human donor in good health (CMV status not recorded). Some clones in this sample may be carry-over from other donors' samples.

The chain carries TRBV20-1 and TRBJ2-7; perhaps D is TRBD1 or TRBD2 (5 bases each). This CDR3 has 15 residues. Germline CDR1 is DFQATT and CDR2 is SNEGSKA (reference sequence). Trimming stripped 0 bases from V and 1 base from J, with 13 bases between. CDR3 DNA: TGCAGTGCTAGAGATTTGGCAGGGAGTTCCTACGAGCAGTACTTC. Amino acid sequence: CSARDLAGSSYEQYF.

The chain combines TRBV19 with TRBJ2-7; no reliable D call. The CDR3 is made up of 14 amino acids. Germline V gene lookup returns CDR1 LNHDA and CDR2 SQIVND (reference sequence). V was shortened by 3 bases and J by 0 bases, with 9 bases between the two germline ends. The CDR3 reads CASSIGRNSYEQYF. The CDR3, as DNA: TGTGCCAGTAGTATTGGACGGAACTCCTACGAGCAGTACTTC. Looking up the rest from reference TRBV19 and TRBJ2-7 gives the full variable domain: DGGITQSPKYLFRKEGQNVTLSCEQNLNHDAMYWYRQDPGQGLRLIYYSQIVNDFQKGDIAEGYSVSREKKESFPLTVTSAQKNPTAFYLCASSIGRNSYEQYFGPGTRLTVT.

This clonotype has a handful of counts. The chain couples TRBV7-6 to TRBJ2-1, with D possibly TRBD2 on 6 matching bases. Germline CDR1 is SGHVS and CDR2 is FNYEAQ. The ends were cut back, 4 bases at V and 2 bases at J, with 15 bases in the middle. The CDR3 is 16 residues long. CDR3 residues: CASSSLAGPTYNEQFF. DNA for the CDR3: TGTGCCAGCAGCTCCCTTGCGGGGCCCACCTACAATGAGCAGTTCTTC.

Many counts were recorded for this clonotype. V is TRBV7-2 and J is TRBJ2-1; D is undetermined. In germline, CDR1 is SGHTA, CDR2 FQGNSA. The CDR3 has 14 amino acids. The V end was cut by 5 bases, the J end by 0 bases, with 8 bases between. The CDR3 region has the DNA TGTGCCAGCAGCCTCCTCGACTCCTACAATGAGCAGTTCTTC. Its translation is CASSLLDSYNEQFF.

The chain combines TRBV19 with TRBJ1-1; D ambiguous. V lost 5 bases and J 4 bases, leaving 14 bases between the germline ends. The CDR3 has 14 amino acids. Germline V gene data show CDR1 as LNHDA and CDR2 as SQIVND (reference sequence). CDR3 in amino acids: CASSPWEGITEAFF. CDR3 bases: TGTGCCAGTAGTCCCTGGGAGGGAATCACTGAAGCTTTCTTT.

The rearrangement joins TRBV6-6 to TRBJ1-5, with D uncertain. V dropped 5 bases and J dropped 6 bases, with 8 bases sitting between them. Germline loops: CDR1 MNHNY, CDR2 SVGAGI (reference sequence). The CDR3 contains 12 residues. The CDR3 spells CASSPHGQPQHF. As DNA, the CDR3 is TGTGCCAGCAGTCCCCACGGTCAGCCCCAGCATTTT.

Note on this clonotype: The junction departs from germline at one end; a sequencing error may be responsible. This chain joins TRBV7-2 and TRBJ2-3; TRBD1 agrees at 8 bases. The germline V gene has CDR1 SGHTA and CDR2 FQGNSA. The CDR3 totals 14 residues. Here the CDR3 DNA reads TGTGCCAGCAGCTTTCGACAGGGGCCAGATGCGCAGTATTTT. Translation: CASSFRQGPDAQYF.

Remarks on this clonotype: One end of the junction is discordant with germline, which a read error may explain. The chain uses TRBV5-1 and TRBJ2-3, with D perhaps TRBD2 (6 bases). The CDR3 length is 17 residues. Per germline, CDR1 SGHRS and CDR2 YFSETQ. The CDR3 region has the DNA TGCGCCAGCAGCTTGGATTCCCGGGGAGCGGGCACAGATACGCAGTATTTC. Its translation is CASSLDSRGAGTDTQYF.

This chain joins TRBV6-5 and TRBJ2-6; D unclear. Deletions cut 3 bases from V and 1 base from J, with 13 bases between. The CDR3 spans 17 residues. Per the germline V gene, CDR1 is MNHEY and CDR2 is SVGAGI. CDR3 DNA sequence: TGTGCCAGCAGTTATCGGGTGGGAACTTCTGGGGCCAACGTCCTGACTTTC. It yields the protein CASSYRVGTSGANVLTF.

The chain has TRBV7-2 and TRBJ2-1; TRBD2 agrees at 10 bases. Looked up from germline, CDR1 is SGHTA and CDR2 is FQGNSA. CDR3 size: 18 residues. V was pared by 3 bases and J by 4 bases, with 12 bases of the junction left unmatched. CDR3 coding DNA: TGTGCCAGCAGCTTCCCGGCAGCGGGAGGGCTTATGTACAATGAGCAGTTCTTC. Translating it yields CASSFPAAGGLMYNEQFF.

The chain recombines TRBV7-2 with TRBJ2-4, with TRBD2 as a possible D gene (7 bases). Germline V gives CDR1 SGHTA, CDR2 FQGNSA. V was shortened by 8 bases and J by 6 bases, with 11 bases between the two germline ends. The CDR3 covers 12 residues. The CDR3 DNA reads TGTGCCAGCGGGGGCGGGGGAAACATTCAGTACTTC. This gives the protein CASGGGGNIQYF.

This clonotype was detected only a few times. The chain uses TRBV7-6 and TRBJ2-7; possibly TRBD2 for D (6 bases). V was cut by 3 bases and J by 5 bases, with 14 bases left in between. The V gene's germline CDR1 is SGHVS and CDR2 FNYEAQ. The CDR3 is made up of 14 amino acids. DNA of the CDR3: TGTGCCAGCAGCTTGGGTAGCGGTAACCACGAGCAGTACTTC. This gives the protein CASSLGSGNHEQYF. Variable domain in full (rest from reference TRBV7-6 and TRBJ2-7): GAGVSQSPRYKVTKRGQDVALRCDPISGHVSLYWYRQALGQGPEFLTYFNYEAQQDKSGLPNDRFSAERPEGSISTLTIQRTEQRDSAMYRCASSLGSGNHEQYFGPGTRLTVT.

This clonotype has only a few counts. The rearrangement links TRBV7-4 to TRBJ2-1, with TRBD1 identical over 8 bases. The CDR3 is 16 residues long. V lost 5 bases and J lost 6; bases outside the gene matches: 12. The germline V gene encodes CDR1 SGHVT and CDR2 SQSDAQ. In nucleotides, the CDR3 is TGTGCCAGCAGCGCCCCAGCCCAGGGGGCGAGCAATGAGCAGTTCTTC. Translating it yields CASSAPAQGASNEQFF.

J is TRBJ1-2 and V is TRBV7-2, with a possible D match to TRBD1 (5 bases). The CDR3 runs to 15 residues. V shed 3 bases and J shed 7 bases, with 18 bases lying between them. The germline CDR1 and CDR2 sequences are SGHTA and FQGNSA. CDR3 in DNA: TGTGCCAGCAGCTTGGGGGACCGTATTAATCGTGGCTACACCTTC. The encoded protein is CASSLGDRINRGYTF.

Many counts were recorded for this clonotype. The J gene is TRBJ2-5, the V gene TRBV7-2; the match to TRBD1 covers 7 bases. This CDR3 is built from 14 residues. The V gene's germline CDR1 is SGHTA and CDR2 FQGNSA. J lost 4 bases, V lost 5 bases, and 7 bases had no gene match. The DNA of the CDR3 is TGTGCCAGCAGCCTCAACAAGGGGGCAGAGACCCAGTACTTC. As protein: CASSLNKGAETQYF.

On this clonotype: This clone may be a read error of a much larger clone one base away. V and J are TRBV7-8 and TRBJ2-1; 13 bases match TRBD2. Germline lookup yields CDR1 SGHVS and CDR2 FQNEAQ. The length of the CDR3 is 15 residues. The CDR3 loop reads CASSLLAGGLDEQLF. In DNA, the CDR3 is TGTGCCAGCAGCCTACTAGCGGGGGGGCTCGATGAGCAGTTATTC.

The chain carries TRBV27 and TRBJ2-1, with D possibly being TRBD2 (6 bases). This CDR3 contains 16 residues. V was trimmed by 3 bases and J by 3 bases, leaving 15 bases between them. Germline loops: CDR1 MNHEY, CDR2 SMNVEV (reference sequence). Here the CDR3 DNA reads TGTGCCAGCAGTTTTGTGGAGGGCCGCTTCTACAATGAGCAGTTCTTC. Translated: CASSFVEGRFYNEQFF.

This clonotype was detected many times. The V call is TRBV7-2, the J call TRBJ2-2, with 7 bases matching TRBD2. Germline V CDR1 and CDR2: SGHTA, FQGNSA. With V trimmed by 3 bases and J by 5 bases, 9 bases remained unmatched. The CDR3 has 16 residues. The CDR3 here is CASSFHSGALTGELFF. CDR3 nucleotides: TGTGCCAGCAGCTTCCACAGCGGGGCGCTAACCGGGGAGCTGTTTTTT.

This chain uses TRBV20-1 with TRBJ2-5, with 9 bases aligning to TRBD1. This CDR3 has 13 amino acids. The V gene's germline CDR1 is DFQATT and CDR2 SNEGSKA (reference sequence). V was clipped by 5 bases and J by 4 bases; unmatched bases: 5. CDR3: CSAGTGNVETQYF. The CDR3 nucleotides read TGCAGTGCTGGGACAGGGAATGTAGAGACCCAGTACTTC.

CDR3 bases: TGTGCCAGCTCTTTATATCTGATGGGCTACACCTTC. Amino acids: CASSLYLMGYTF. The chain uses TRBV18 and TRBJ1-2, with unresolved D. This CDR3 comprises 12 residues. V gave up 6 bases and J gave up 8 bases, with 13 bases separating them. Germline-derived CDR1 and CDR2 are KGHSH and LQKENI. The full variable domain, in which reference TRBV18 and TRBJ1-2 provide the parts outside the CDR3, is NAGVMQNPRHLVRRRGQEARLRCSPMKGHSHVYWYRQLPEEGLKFMVYLQKENIIDESGMPKERFSAEFPKEGPSILRIQQVVRGDSAAYFCASSLYLMGYTFGSGTRLTVV.

This clonotype occurred many times. The chain joins TRBV7-8 to TRBJ2-7; D not resolved. Germline CDR1 is SGHVS and CDR2 is FQNEAQ. Trimming removed 0 bases from V and 3 bases from J, with 9 bases in between. The CDR3 covers 14 residues. The CDR3 bases are TGTGCCAGCAGCTTAGCTCGGAACCACTACGAGCAGTACTTC. Encoded protein: CASSLARNHYEQYF.

This clonotype was picked up one time. V usage is TRBV20-1 and J usage is TRBJ2-3, with TRBD2 matching over 7 bases. Germline V gene data show CDR1 as DFQATT and CDR2 as SNEGSKA (reference sequence). The CDR3 is made up of 14 amino acids. After removal of 3 bases from V and 0 bases from J, the junction contained 3 bases not matched to a gene. CDR3 protein: CSASGRLSTDTQYF. CDR3 coding DNA: TGCAGTGCTAGCGGGAGGCTCAGCACAGATACGCAGTATTTT.

J is TRBJ1-1 and V is TRBV3-1; D unclear. The CDR3 has 12 amino acids. Trimming pared 1 base from V and 10 bases from J, leaving 10 bases between. Per germline, CDR1 LGHDT and CDR2 YNNKEL (reference sequence). CDR3 in amino acids: CASSQGTRGAFF. The CDR3 DNA is TGTGCCAGCAGCCAAGGAACCCGGGGAGCTTTCTTT.